This TCR beta chain was retrieved from a study of vaccination and CD4 T cells after COVID-19. Background on the study: The study enrolled six male and four female convalescents, two of whom were Hispanic. Each control was exposed to a CEFX pool, an HIV-1 Nef pool, or no peptide at all. Post-COVID specimens were obtained a median approximately 95 days after diagnosis (range 35 to 161). Collection of post-vaccine samples followed dose two by a median roughly 72 days, spanning a range of 14 to 241.

Cultured CD4+ T cell DNA was sequenced using the Oncomine TCR Beta short-read assay. TCRdb reanalysed the PCR reads using MiXCR and keeps one entry per CDR3 protein. In the table there are 15,000 to 20,000 distinct CDR3 sequences, approximately 63% of which are singletons. A single count supports this clonotype. Its antigen remains unidentified. The V and J ends lost 7 bases and 4 bases respectively, with 16 bases between them. CDR3 length: 14 amino acids. CDR1 and CDR2 (germline): SNHLY, FYNNEI. Treatment in this sample: approximately 9-day PBMC culture with coronavirus spike peptide pools or control peptides (ViraFEST assay).

The sample consisted of CD4+ T cells from blood, cultured in vitro. The chain couples TRBV2 to TRBJ1-2; weak D call: TRBD1 (5 bases). The sequence was obtained from a human donor who had recovered from COVID-19. The DNA of the CDR3 is TGTGCCAGCAACCTCGGACCGGGACTCTATGGCTACACCTTC. Its translation: CASNLGPGLYGYTF.